This T cell receptor (beta chain) stems from a study of T cells in Graves' hyperthyroidism and ophthalmopathy (dated by TCRdb to between 2019 and 2020). Describing the broader study: To identify distinguishing TCR V-J signatures, a discovery cohort of about 100 patients was used, comprising 43 with Graves' ophthalmopathy and 57 with stable Graves' hyperthyroidism. For training and testing, the 100 or so patients in the discovery cohort were randomly divided in a 7:3 ratio. After sampling, hyperthyroidism patients received methimazole starting at 30 mg daily, and ophthalmopathy patients received high-dose intravenous methylprednisolone. Whether ophthalmopathy could be predicted prospectively was tested in an independent validation cohort made up of some 20 hyperthyroidism patients plus 17 patients who later progressed to ophthalmopathy. In addition, the study compared T-cell repertoires in thyroid tissue and in blood from 6 or 7 Graves' hyperthyroidism patients. TCR Vbeta CDR3 sequencing of 120 to 150 peripheral blood samples (over 40 ophthalmopathy, about 80 hyperthyroidism and approximately 17 progressor patients) is reported in the paper.

TCR beta CDR3 regions were amplified from RNA transcripts. For the first round of RT-PCR on the TCR CDR3, the HTBI primer set was used together with the Qiagen OneStep RT-PCR kit. Libraries were constructed in a second round of multiplex PCR, after which size selection and purification were performed. Sequencing of the libraries was done on an Illumina HiSeq2000 using paired-end 100 bp reads. As for the original processing: SOAPnuke was used to process the raw data, throwing out any read that contained adapters or uncalled bases, had a mean Phred below 15, or lacked an exact constant-primer or identifier match. High-quality paired reads were merged using COPE v1.2.5, and each unique nucleotide sequence was defined as a clonotype. MiTCR v1.1 was used to align the clonotypes against IMGT TRBV, TRBD and TRBJ reference segments. Only V-J combinations with frequency above 0.0001, covering approximately 99% of repertoires, were analysed. The TCS score was defined as the ratio of F50 (clonal expansion) to E x V (chaos), calculated using BLOSUM62-based TCRdist between CDR3 peptides within each V-J. Welch's t-statistics and random forest reduced fewer than 600 V-J features to 10 to 15, which were used in a naive Bayes classifier (R e1071). The Morisita-Horn index was used to measure how similar the thyroid and blood repertoires were. TCRdb itself trimmed the public reads at Q25 with fastp, ran MiXCR and retained productive beta chains. Rows with a matching CDR3 protein are joined into one entry that keeps the most common DNA and genes. The V and J calls and clone size come from TCRdb's table, not from the authors' own analysis. A total of about 570,000 distinct CDR3 sequences appear in this sample, just over 45% of them only once. The top ten hold 19% of the sample.

Any patient with an uncontrolled infection, another autoimmune disease, pregnancy or lactation was excluded. Diagnoses were based on clinical symptoms, serum thyroxine and TRAb, thyroid ultrasound and orbital computed tomography. Total RNA was extracted using Trizol reagent, and RNA quality was assessed on an Agilent 2100 Bioanalyzer. Findings and caveats that apply to the study as a whole: In validation, progression to ophthalmopathy was predicted by the model with 65% to 71% sensitivity and 72% to 85% specificity, a median of roughly 6.4 months before onset. A model built on a 13 V-J signature distinguished ophthalmopathy from stable hyperthyroidism, reaching roughly 88% sensitivity and around 81% specificity in cross-validation and 80%/75% in testing. Most expanded thyroid clonotypes (frequency above 0.001) were also detected in blood, suggesting blood repertoires may reflect thyroid immune responses. Sample size was not statistically predetermined, and investigators were not blinded to group allocation.

This clonotype was picked up many times. Its antigen has not been determined. No clone much larger than this one lies a single base away; base qualities are absent. Via the germline V gene, CDR1 is SGHDN and CDR2 FVKESK. V is pared back by 4 bases and J by 0 bases, with 3 bases lying between the germline termini. Spanning cysteine to phenylalanine, the CDR3 consists of 12 amino acids. Only CDR3 DNA is held: 36 bases, read in frame from base 1. Sample: peripheral blood or thyroid tissue (not recorded which). This receptor chain uses TRBV14 and TRBJ1-2; no D gene is confidently identified. This receptor was taken from an adult woman with Graves' disease, either hyperthyroidism or ophthalmopathy (not recorded which). The nucleotides read TGTGCCAGCAGCCTAGCTAACTATGGCTACACCTTC. It is translated as CASSLANYGYTF.